Below are 24 T cell receptor beta chains sequenced from a single sample in a study of T cell responses to AZD1222 COVID-19 vaccine. The method was immunoSEQ multiplex PCR; TCRdb's version includes in-frame clones alone and lacks a portion of them. Among about 45,000 clones listed, 65% to 85% were seen once. Sample: peripheral blood, taken 28 days after the second AZD1222 dose. The receptors were sampled from an adult who received the AZD1222 COVID-19 vaccine.

The V call is TRBV27, the J call TRBJ2-1, with D hard to call. Germline CDR1 is MNHEY and CDR2 is SMNVEV (reference sequence). The CDR3 is 13 residues long. V was cut by 6 bases and J by 11 bases, with 17 bases left in between. CDR3 loop: CASRKLTTMKQFF. The CDR3 DNA follows: TGTGCCAGCAGAAAACTTACTACAATGAAGCAGTTCTTC.

About this clone: One junction end does not reproduce the germline sequence, and a read error may be involved. The CDR3 DNA reads TGTGCCAGCAGAGAAGGGGGGACGAATAATCAGCCCCAGCATTTT. Amino acids: CASREGGTNNQPQHF. The chain has TRBV6-1 and TRBJ1-5, with D tentatively TRBD1 (6 bases). Germline loops: CDR1 MNHNS, CDR2 SASEGT. The CDR3 is 15 residues long.

The chain joins TRBV3-1 (or the pseudogene TRBV3-2) to TRBJ1-1; 11 bases are a match to TRBD1. This CDR3 spans 16 amino acids. J gave up 0 bases and V 2 bases, and 2 bases lay outside the gene matches. Germline V gives CDR1 LGHDT, CDR2 YNNKEL (reference sequence). In DNA, the CDR3 is TGTGCCAGCAGCCAACCGGGACAGGGGGTGAACACTGAAGCTTTCTTT. Residues: CASSQPGQGVNTEAFF.

V usage is TRBV11-2 and J usage is TRBJ1-1; no reliable D call. The CDR3 is 14 residues long. The V end was cut by 0 bases, the J end by 5 bases, with 10 bases between. CDR1 and CDR2 (germline): SGHAT, FQNNGV. CDR3 protein: CASSLETPGTEAFF. In DNA, the CDR3 is TGTGCCAGCAGCTTAGAGACCCCGGGGACTGAAGCTTTCTTT.

The chain carries TRBV7-9 and TRBJ1-1; D gene unclear. Trimming stripped 10 bases from V and 2 bases from J, with 5 bases between. Germline V CDR1 and CDR2: SEHNR, FQNEAQ (reference sequence). This CDR3 has 10 residues. The CDR3 nucleotides are TGTGCCACGGCAAACACTGAAGCTTTCTTT. It translates to CATANTEAFF.

J is TRBJ1-5 and V is TRBV6-5, with D uncertain. Between the trimmed V and J ends, which lost 6 bases and 0 bases, there was a span of 12 bases. Germline V gene sequence: CDR1 MNHEY, CDR2 SVGAGI. The CDR3 totals 15 residues. The CDR3: CASRTGLNSNQPQHF. CDR3 DNA: TGTGCCAGCAGAACTGGACTCAATAGCAATCAGCCCCAGCATTTT.

The J gene is TRBJ1-6, the V gene TRBV28; TRBD1 is a possible D gene (6 bases). The CDR3 runs to 15 residues. V lost 5 bases and J 9 bases, leaving 17 bases between the germline ends. Germline CDR1 MDHEN, CDR2 SYDVKM. The DNA of the CDR3 is TGTGCCAGCAGTCCCTCTACAGGGAATGGTTCACCCCTCCACTTT. Its translation: CASSPSTGNGSPLHF.

The chain uses TRBV5-4 and TRBJ2-3; 11 bases are shared with TRBD2. CDR1 and CDR2 from the germline V gene are SGHNT and YYREEE (reference sequence). After removal of 5 bases from V and 6 bases from J, the junction contained 8 bases not matched to a gene. The length of the CDR3 is 15 residues. The DNA for the CDR3 is TGTGCCAGCAGAAGTAGCGGGGGGGCCTTGGATACGCAGTATTTT. This gives the protein CASRSSGGALDTQYF.

The chain joins TRBV7-9 to TRBJ1-1; tentative D call: TRBD1 (5 bases). There are 16 residues in the CDR3. With 5 bases removed from V and 2 bases from J, the gap between germline ends came to 18 bases. Germline V gene lookup returns CDR1 SEHNR and CDR2 FQNEAQ (reference sequence). The CDR3, as DNA: TGTGCCAGCAGCCGTGAAACGGGGGTCTTAAACACTGAAGCTTTCTTT. Protein sequence: CASSRETGVLNTEAFF.

This chain joins TRBV14 and TRBJ2-5; D not certain. Germline CDR1 is SGHDN and CDR2 is FVKESK. The CDR3 sequence is 11 residues long. V lost 3 bases and J 5 bases, leaving 4 bases between the germline ends. The CDR3 reads CASSHMETQYF. The CDR3 DNA follows: TGTGCCAGCAGCCATATGGAGACCCAGTACTTC.

The V call is TRBV7-8, the J call TRBJ2-5; 14 nucleotides agree with TRBD2. CDR1 and CDR2 (germline): SGHVS, FQNEAQ. J lost 3 bases, V lost 4 bases, and 7 bases had no gene match. This CDR3 has 17 amino acids. The CDR3: CASSSGLAGAGKETQYF. The CDR3 coding sequence is TGTGCCAGCAGCTCGGGACTAGCGGGGGCAGGAAAAGAGACCCAGTACTTC.

The rearrangement uses TRBV5-6 and TRBJ1-6; D not certain. Germline lookup yields CDR1 SGHDT and CDR2 YYEEEE. The V gene lost 1 base and the J gene lost 13 bases, with 9 bases spanning the gap. This CDR3 comprises 12 residues. CDR3 DNA sequence: TGTGCCAGCAGCTTGAGTCTGGCGCCCCTCCACTTT. Its translation: CASSLSLAPLHF.

V usage is TRBV6-5 and J usage is TRBJ1-2; 8 nucleotides agree with TRBD1. V lost 5 bases to trimming and J lost 5 bases; unmatched junction nucleotides: 4. The CDR3 runs 13 residues. Germline CDR1 MNHEY, CDR2 SVGAGI. The CDR3 sequence is CASSPTGAYGYTF. CDR3 DNA: TGTGCCAGCAGTCCGACAGGGGCTTATGGCTACACCTTC.

The chain recombines TRBV7-3 with TRBJ2-3; 10 bases are shared with TRBD2. CDR1 and CDR2 (germline): SGHTA, FQGTGA. J gave up 5 bases and V 4 bases, and 3 bases lay outside the gene matches. The CDR3 has 14 residues. CDR3 in DNA: TGTGCCAGCAGCTGGGGGACTAGCGTAGATACGCAGTATTTT. This encodes CASSWGTSVDTQYF.

The rearrangement joins TRBV5-6 to TRBJ2-2, with 7 bases fitting TRBD1. J gave up 6 bases and V 3 bases, and 5 bases lay outside the gene matches. The CDR3 covers 14 residues. Germline CDR1 SGHDT, CDR2 YYEEEE. CDR3 DNA: TGTGCCAGCAGCTGGCCCCAGGGGGCCGGGGAGCTGTTTTTT. It is translated as CASSWPQGAGELFF.

The CDR3 loop is CASWGGLYNSPLHF. The CDR3 DNA sequence: TGTGCCAGTTGGGGGGGATTGTATAATTCACCCCTCCACTTT. The chain links TRBV3-1 (or the pseudogene TRBV3-2) to TRBJ1-6; TRBD1 might be the D (5 bases). V was cut by 9 bases and J by 4 bases, with 13 bases left in between. The CDR3 spans 14 residues. Germline CDR1 is LGHDT and CDR2 is YNNKEL (reference sequence).

The gene calls are TRBV27 and TRBJ1-5, with D perhaps TRBD1 (6 bases). Trimming cost V 7 bases and J 5 bases, with 18 bases left between them. This CDR3 spans 15 amino acids. The V gene's germline CDR1 is MNHEY and CDR2 SMNVEV (reference sequence). The CDR3 DNA reads as TGTGCCAGCAAGGTGATTGGGGGCCTGGATCAGCCCCAGCATTTT. Translated, it gives CASKVIGGLDQPQHF.

The rearrangement joins TRBV27 to TRBJ2-7; D uncertain. The CDR3 runs 13 residues. The ends were cut back, 8 bases at V and 2 bases at J, with 13 bases in the middle. CDR1 MNHEY and CDR2 SMNVEV come from the germline V gene (reference sequence). Written as DNA, the CDR3 is TGTGCCAGCCGAAACATCCTCGCCTACGAGCAGTACTTC. Its protein is CASRNILAYEQYF.

This chain joins TRBV6-5 and TRBJ1-2; TRBD1 might be the D (5 bases). Trimming shortened V by 5 bases and J by 5 bases, and 12 bases separated the two germline ends. Germline V gives CDR1 MNHEY, CDR2 SVGAGI. The CDR3 consists of 13 residues. CDR3 amino acids: CASSHRTTYGYTF. For the CDR3, the DNA is TGTGCCAGCAGTCACCGGACAACTTATGGCTACACCTTC.

The V call is TRBV30, the J call TRBJ1-5; 8 bases match TRBD1. The germline gives CDR1 GTSNPN, CDR2 SVGIG (reference sequence). The CDR3 runs 15 residues. V lost 1 base, J lost 2 bases, and 4 bases stayed unmatched. The CDR3 protein is CAWSGDRGRNQPQHF. CDR3 sequence (DNA): TGTGCCTGGAGTGGCGACAGGGGACGCAATCAGCCCCAGCATTTT.

This clone was counted a single time. Other nucleotide sequences in the sample specify the same CDR3. This chain links TRBV7-9 with TRBJ1-5; D not certain. Germline V gene lookup returns CDR1 SEHNR and CDR2 FQNEAQ (reference sequence). The CDR3 consists of 14 residues. Trimming shortened V by 5 bases and J by 4 bases, and 12 bases separated the two germline ends. The CDR3 nucleotides are TGTGCCAGCAGCCTGGACGGAAGTAATCAGCCCCAGCATTTT. Translating gives CASSLDGSNQPQHF.

This clone was counted a few times. This chain links TRBV28 with TRBJ1-6, with 10 bases that match TRBD1. The germline V gene encodes CDR1 MDHEN and CDR2 SYDVKM. CDR3 length: 16 amino acids. V lost 6 bases to trimming and J lost 7 bases; unmatched junction nucleotides: 9. As DNA, the CDR3 is TGTGCCAGCAGGGATCCTCGGACAGGGGGAAATTCACCCCTCCACTTT. Translating it yields CASRDPRTGGNSPLHF.

This chain connects TRBV18 to TRBJ1-1, with a tentative D call TRBD1 (5 bases). The CDR3 is 14 amino acids. Per germline, CDR1 KGHSH and CDR2 LQKENI. The ends were cut back, 1 base at V and 4 bases at J, with 10 bases in the middle. The CDR3 coding sequence is TGTGCCAGCTCACCACAACAGGTCGCCACTGAAGCTTTCTTT. Protein product: CASSPQQVATEAFF.

The V and J genes are TRBV2 and TRBJ2-4; 8 bases are shared with TRBD1. Per the germline V gene, CDR1 is SNHLY and CDR2 is FYNNEI. The CDR3 extends over 13 amino acids. Unmatched junction bases numbered 4, after V lost 3 bases and J lost 9 bases. The CDR3 DNA sequence: TGTGCCAGCAGTGACGACAGGGGCGGCATTCAGTACTTC. Amino acids: CASSDDRGGIQYF.